This TCR beta chain was captured in a study of CD8 T cells in ankylosing spondylitis. Study results and caveats: Matched ankylosing spondylitis synovial fluid reportedly contained a significantly enriched population of disease-linked clones. Prior literature has documented some motif variants in synovial fluid and blood from reactive arthritis. Within ankylosing spondylitis blood, a TCR beta motif made up of eight or nine highly homologous variants appeared to be characteristic.

This clonotype occurred a few times. No antigen is known for it. Making the TCR beta libraries involved quantitative 5'-RACE with molecular barcodes. TCRdb re-analysed the 5' RACE reads in MiXCR, keeping a single row per CDR3 protein. The repertoire holds 700,000 to 1,000,000 distinct CDR3 sequences, with about 11% as singletons. Trimming took off 3 bases at V and 4 bases at J, with 7 bases between the two ends. The CDR3 is 12 amino acids. Sequencing was performed on blood, either unsorted or a sorted T cell fraction (not recorded which). This receptor was taken from a male donor with ankylosing spondylitis. This chain joins TRBV12-3 or TRBV12-4 and TRBJ2-7; D gene unclear. CDR3 in DNA: TGTGCCAGCAGTTTGCAGAGGTACGAGCAGTACTTC. It is translated as CASSLQRYEQYF.